This paragraph reports one T cell receptor beta chain. These data are taken from a study of T cell responses to AZD1222 COVID-19 vaccine. TCRdb's copy holds only in-frame clones and misses some; the assay was immunoSEQ multiplex PCR. Among 100,000 to 150,000 clones listed, roughly 88% were seen once. The CDR3 sequence is 15 residues long. With V trimmed by 9 bases and J by 0 bases, 2 bases remained unmatched. CDR1 is MGHRA and CDR2 is YSYEKL in the germline V gene. This receptor was identified in an adult who received the AZD1222 COVID-19 vaccine. J is TRBJ2-1 and V is TRBV4-1, with 13 bases aligning to TRBD2. This sample comprised peripheral blood, obtained 28 days after the second AZD1222 dose. CDR3 nucleotide sequence: TGCGCCAGTAGGACTAGCGGGAGCTCCTACAATGAGCAGTTCTTC. Its translation: CASRTSGSSYNEQFF.